This T cell receptor beta chain was documented in a study of blood T cell repertoires in COVID-19. The table came from immunoSEQ multiplex PCR; TCRdb's copy has only in-frame clones and leaves some out. The sample includes about 88,000 clones, about 88% of them seen just once. Trimming cost V 5 bases and J 8 bases, with 15 bases left between them. Germline V gene data show CDR1 as MDHEN and CDR2 as SYDVKM. The CDR3 sequence is 14 residues long. Sequenced input: peripheral blood. V usage is TRBV28 and J usage is TRBJ2-2; D possibly corresponds to TRBD2 (5 bases). The source of this sequence is a woman at least 80 years old with acute or convalescent COVID-19. CDR3 bases: TGTGCCAGCAGTCCACCTAGCTTGACGGGGGAGCTGTTTTTT. As protein: CASSPPSLTGELFF.